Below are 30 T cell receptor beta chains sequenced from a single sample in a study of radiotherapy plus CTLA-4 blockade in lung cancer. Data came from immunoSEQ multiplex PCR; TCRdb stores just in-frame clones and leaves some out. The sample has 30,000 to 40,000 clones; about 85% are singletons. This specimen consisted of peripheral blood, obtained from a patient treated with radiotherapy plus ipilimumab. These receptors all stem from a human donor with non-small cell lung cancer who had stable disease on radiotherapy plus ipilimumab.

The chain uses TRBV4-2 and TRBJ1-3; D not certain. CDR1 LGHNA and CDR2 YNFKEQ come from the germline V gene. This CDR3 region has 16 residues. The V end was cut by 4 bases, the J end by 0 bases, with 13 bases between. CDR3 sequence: CASSPLLTNSGNTIYF. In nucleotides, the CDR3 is TGTGCCAGCAGCCCTCTTCTAACGAACTCTGGAAACACCATATATTTT.

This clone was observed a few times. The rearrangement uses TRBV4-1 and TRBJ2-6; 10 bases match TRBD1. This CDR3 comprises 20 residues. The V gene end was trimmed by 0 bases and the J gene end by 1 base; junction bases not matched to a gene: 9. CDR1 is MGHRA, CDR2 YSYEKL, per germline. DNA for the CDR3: TGCGCCAGCAGCCAAGATGTCGGGGACAGGGGCGGGTCTGGGGCCAACGTCCTGACTTTC. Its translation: CASSQDVGDRGGSGANVLTF.

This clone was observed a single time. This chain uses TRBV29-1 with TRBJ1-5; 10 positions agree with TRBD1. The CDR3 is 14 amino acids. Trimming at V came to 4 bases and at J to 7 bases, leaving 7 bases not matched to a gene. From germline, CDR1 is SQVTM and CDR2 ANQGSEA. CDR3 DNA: TGCAGCGTTGTATGGGACAGGGGTTCCCAGCCCCAGCATTTT. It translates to CSVVWDRGSQPQHF.

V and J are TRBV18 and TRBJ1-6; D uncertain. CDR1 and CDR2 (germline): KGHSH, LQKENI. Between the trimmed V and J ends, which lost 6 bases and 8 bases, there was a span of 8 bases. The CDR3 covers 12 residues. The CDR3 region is CASSSQYSPLHF. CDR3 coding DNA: TGTGCCAGCTCGTCTCAGTATTCACCCCTCCACTTT.

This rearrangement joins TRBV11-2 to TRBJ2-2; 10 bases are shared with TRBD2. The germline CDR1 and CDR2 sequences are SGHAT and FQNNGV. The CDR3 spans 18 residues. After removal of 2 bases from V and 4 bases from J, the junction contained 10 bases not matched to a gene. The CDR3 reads CASSLLGVGLAATGELFF. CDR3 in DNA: TGTGCCAGCAGCTTACTGGGGGTCGGACTAGCGGCCACCGGGGAGCTGTTTTTT. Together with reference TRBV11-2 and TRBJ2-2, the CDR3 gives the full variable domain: EAGVAQSPRYKIIEKRQSVAFWCNPISGHATLYWYQQILGQGPKLLIQFQNNGVVDDSQLPKDRFSAERLKGVDSTLKIQPAKLEDSAVYLCASSLLGVGLAATGELFFGEGSRLTVL.

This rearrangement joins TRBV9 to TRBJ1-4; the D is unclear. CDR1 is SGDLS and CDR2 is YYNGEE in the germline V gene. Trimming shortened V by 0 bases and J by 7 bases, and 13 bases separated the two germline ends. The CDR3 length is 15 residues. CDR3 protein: CASSVGSGEGEKLFF. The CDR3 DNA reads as TGTGCCAGCAGCGTAGGGTCAGGAGAGGGTGAAAAACTGTTTTTT.

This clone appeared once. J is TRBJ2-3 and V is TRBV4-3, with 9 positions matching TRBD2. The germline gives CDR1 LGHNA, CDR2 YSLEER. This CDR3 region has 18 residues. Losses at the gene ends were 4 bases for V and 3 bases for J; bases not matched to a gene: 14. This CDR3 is CASSRKVAGEGVTDTQYF. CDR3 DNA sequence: TGCGCCAGCAGCCGAAAGGTAGCGGGAGAGGGGGTAACAGATACGCAGTATTTT.

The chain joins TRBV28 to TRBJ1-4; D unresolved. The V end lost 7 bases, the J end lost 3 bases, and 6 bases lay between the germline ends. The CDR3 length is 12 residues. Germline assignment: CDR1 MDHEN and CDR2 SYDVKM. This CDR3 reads CASNKPNEKLFF. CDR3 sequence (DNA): TGTGCCAGCAATAAGCCTAATGAAAAACTGTTTTTT.

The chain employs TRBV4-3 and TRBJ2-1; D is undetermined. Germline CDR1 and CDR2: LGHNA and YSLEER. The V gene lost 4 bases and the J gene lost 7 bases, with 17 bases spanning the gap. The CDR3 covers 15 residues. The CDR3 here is CASSPTKINKNEQFF. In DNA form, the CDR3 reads TGCGCCAGCAGCCCGACAAAGATCAACAAGAATGAGCAGTTCTTC.

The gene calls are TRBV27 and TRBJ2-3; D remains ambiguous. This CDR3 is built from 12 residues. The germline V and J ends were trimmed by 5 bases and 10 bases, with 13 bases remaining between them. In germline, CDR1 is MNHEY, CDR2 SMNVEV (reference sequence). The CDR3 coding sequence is TGTGCCAGCAGTCCCTCCGGGTTGGCGCAGTATTTT. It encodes CASSPSGLAQYF.

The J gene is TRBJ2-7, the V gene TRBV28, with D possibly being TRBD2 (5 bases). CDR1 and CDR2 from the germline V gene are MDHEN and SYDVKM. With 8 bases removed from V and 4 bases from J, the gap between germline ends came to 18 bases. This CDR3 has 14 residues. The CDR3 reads CASFQGSKGYEQYF. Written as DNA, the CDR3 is TGTGCCAGCTTCCAAGGGAGTAAAGGGTACGAGCAGTACTTC. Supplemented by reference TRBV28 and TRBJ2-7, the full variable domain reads DVKVTQSSRYLVKRTGEKVFLECVQDMDHENMFWYRQDPGLGLRLIYFSYDVKMKEKGDIPEGYSVSREKKERFSLILESASTNQTSMYLCASFQGSKGYEQYFGPGTRLTVT.

Here the CDR3 reads CASTTLWQDGGMNTEAFF. The DNA for the CDR3 is TGTGCCAGCACAACCCTTTGGCAGGATGGCGGGATGAACACTGAAGCTTTCTTT. V and J are TRBV5-8 and TRBJ1-1; the D is unclear. The germline gives CDR1 SGHTS, CDR2 YDEGEE. V was trimmed by 6 bases and J by 0 bases, leaving 24 bases between them. The CDR3 is made up of 18 amino acids.

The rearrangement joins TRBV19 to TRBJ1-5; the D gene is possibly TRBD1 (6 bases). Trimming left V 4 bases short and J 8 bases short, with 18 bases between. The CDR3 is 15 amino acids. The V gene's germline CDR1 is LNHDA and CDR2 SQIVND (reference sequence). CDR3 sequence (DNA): TGTGCCAGTAGTACCTCGACAGGAAGTGTGGAGCCCCAGCATTTT. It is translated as CASSTSTGSVEPQHF.

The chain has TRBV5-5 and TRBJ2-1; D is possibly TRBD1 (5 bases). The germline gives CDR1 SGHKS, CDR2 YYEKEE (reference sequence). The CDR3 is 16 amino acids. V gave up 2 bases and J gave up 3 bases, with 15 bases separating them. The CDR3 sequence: CASSLFREFVYNEQFF. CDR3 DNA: TGTGCCAGCAGCTTATTCAGGGAATTTGTCTACAATGAGCAGTTCTTC.

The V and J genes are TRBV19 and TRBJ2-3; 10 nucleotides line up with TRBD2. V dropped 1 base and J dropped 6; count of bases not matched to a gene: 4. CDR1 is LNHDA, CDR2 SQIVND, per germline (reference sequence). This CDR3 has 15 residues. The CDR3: CASSIGTSGKDTQYF. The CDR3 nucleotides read TGTGCCAGTAGTATAGGAACTAGCGGGAAGGATACGCAGTATTTT.

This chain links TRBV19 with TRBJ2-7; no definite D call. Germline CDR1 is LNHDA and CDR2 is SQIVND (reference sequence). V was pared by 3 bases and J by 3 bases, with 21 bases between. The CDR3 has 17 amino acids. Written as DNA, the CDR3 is TGTGCCAGTAGTATCCCCCAATTTACCGGAGAAATCTACGAGCAGTACTTC. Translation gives CASSIPQFTGEIYEQYF.

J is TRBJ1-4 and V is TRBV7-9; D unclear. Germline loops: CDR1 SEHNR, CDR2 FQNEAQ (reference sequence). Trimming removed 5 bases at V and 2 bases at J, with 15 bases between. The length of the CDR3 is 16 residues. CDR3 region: CASSRGGRGTNEKLFF. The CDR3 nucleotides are TGTGCCAGCAGCCGGGGAGGTCGTGGGACTAATGAAAAACTGTTTTTT.

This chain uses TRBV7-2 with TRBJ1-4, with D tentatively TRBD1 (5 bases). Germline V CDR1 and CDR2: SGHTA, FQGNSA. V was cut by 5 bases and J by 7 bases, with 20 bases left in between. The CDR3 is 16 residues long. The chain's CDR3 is CASSHGASQRGEKLFF. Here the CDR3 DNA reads TGTGCCAGCAGCCATGGGGCCTCCCAACGAGGTGAAAAACTGTTTTTT.

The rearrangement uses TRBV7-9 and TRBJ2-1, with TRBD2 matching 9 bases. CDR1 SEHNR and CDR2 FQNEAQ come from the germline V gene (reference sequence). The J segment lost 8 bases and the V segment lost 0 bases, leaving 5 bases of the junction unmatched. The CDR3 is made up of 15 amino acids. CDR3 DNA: TGTGCCAGCAGCTTAGCTTTGGGACTAGCTCATGAGCAGTTCTTC. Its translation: CASSLALGLAHEQFF.

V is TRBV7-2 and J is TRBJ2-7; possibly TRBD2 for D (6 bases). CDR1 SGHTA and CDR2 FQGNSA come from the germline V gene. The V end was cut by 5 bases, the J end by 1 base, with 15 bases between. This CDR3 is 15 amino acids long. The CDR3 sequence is CASSTHGSGSYEQYF. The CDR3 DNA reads TGTGCCAGCAGCACGCACGGTAGCGGTTCCTACGAGCAGTACTTC.

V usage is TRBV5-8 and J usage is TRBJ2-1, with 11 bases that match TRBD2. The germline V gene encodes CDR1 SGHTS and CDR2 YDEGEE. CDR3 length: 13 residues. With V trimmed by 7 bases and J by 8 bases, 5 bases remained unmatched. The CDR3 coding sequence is TGTGCCAGCGGGATAGCGGGAGGGCATGAGCAGTTCTTC. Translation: CASGIAGGHEQFF.

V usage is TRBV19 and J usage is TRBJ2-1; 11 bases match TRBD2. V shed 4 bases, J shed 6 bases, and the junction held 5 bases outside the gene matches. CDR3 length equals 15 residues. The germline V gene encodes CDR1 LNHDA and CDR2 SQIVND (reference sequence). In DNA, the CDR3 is TGTGCCAGTAGTAACCCTAGCGGGAGGCCCAATGAGCAGTTCTTC. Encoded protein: CASSNPSGRPNEQFF.

CDR3 amino acids: CASSQRVGLGSYEQYF. In DNA, the CDR3 is TGCGCCAGCAGCCAAAGAGTAGGACTAGGGTCCTACGAGCAGTACTTC. The chain has TRBV4-3 and TRBJ2-7; 7 nucleotides line up with TRBD2. The CDR3 is 16 residues long. Germline V gives CDR1 LGHNA, CDR2 YSLEER. V shed 2 bases, J shed 1 base, and the junction held 8 bases outside the gene matches.

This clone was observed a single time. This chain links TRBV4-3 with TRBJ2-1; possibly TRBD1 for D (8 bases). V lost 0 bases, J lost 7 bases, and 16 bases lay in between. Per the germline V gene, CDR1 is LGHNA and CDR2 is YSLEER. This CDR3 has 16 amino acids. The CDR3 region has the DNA TGCGCCAGCAGCCAAGAAGATGGACAGGGAGGGAATGAGCAGTTCTTC. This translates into CASSQEDGQGGNEQFF.

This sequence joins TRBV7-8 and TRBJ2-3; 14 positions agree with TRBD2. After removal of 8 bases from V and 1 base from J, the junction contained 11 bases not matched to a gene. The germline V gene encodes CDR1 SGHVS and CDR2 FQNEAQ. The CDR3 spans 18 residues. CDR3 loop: CASFPGTSGREGTDTQYF. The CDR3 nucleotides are TGTGCCAGCTTCCCCGGGACTAGCGGGAGAGAGGGCACAGATACGCAGTATTTT.

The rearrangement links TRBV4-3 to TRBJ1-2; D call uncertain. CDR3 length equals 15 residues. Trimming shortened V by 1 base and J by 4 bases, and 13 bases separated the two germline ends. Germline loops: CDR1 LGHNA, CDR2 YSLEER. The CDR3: CASSQGFSGIYGYTF. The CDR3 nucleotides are TGCGCCAGCAGCCAAGGATTCTCCGGGATCTATGGCTACACCTTC.

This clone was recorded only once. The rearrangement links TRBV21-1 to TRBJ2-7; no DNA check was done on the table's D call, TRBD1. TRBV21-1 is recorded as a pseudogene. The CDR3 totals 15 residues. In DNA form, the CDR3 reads TGTGCCAGCAGCAAAGTGCAGGGGGCCTCCTACGAGCAGTACTTC. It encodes CASSKVQGASYEQYF.

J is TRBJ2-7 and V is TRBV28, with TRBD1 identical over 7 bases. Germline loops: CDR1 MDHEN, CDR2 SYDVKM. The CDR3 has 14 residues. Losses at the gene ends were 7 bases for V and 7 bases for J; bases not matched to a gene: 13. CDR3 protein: CASKTREGAREQYF. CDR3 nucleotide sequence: TGTGCCAGCAAGACCCGAGAGGGGGCGCGTGAGCAGTACTTC.

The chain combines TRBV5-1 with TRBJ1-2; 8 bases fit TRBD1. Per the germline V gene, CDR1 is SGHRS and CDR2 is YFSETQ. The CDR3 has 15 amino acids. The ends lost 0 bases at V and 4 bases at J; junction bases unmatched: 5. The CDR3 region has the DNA TGCGCCAGCAGCTTGGAACAGGGGGATCTCTATGGCTACACCTTC. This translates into CASSLEQGDLYGYTF.

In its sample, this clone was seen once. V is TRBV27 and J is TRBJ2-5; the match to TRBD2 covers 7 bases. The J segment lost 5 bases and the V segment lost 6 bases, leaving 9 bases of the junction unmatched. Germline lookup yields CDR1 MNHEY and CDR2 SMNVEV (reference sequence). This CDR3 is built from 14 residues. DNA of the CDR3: TGTGCCAGCAGGTCGTGGGAGGGCCACGAGACCCAGTACTTC. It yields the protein CASRSWEGHETQYF.